This TCR beta chain stems from a study of blood T cell repertoires in COVID-19. Study-level information: There were acute and convalescent COVID-19 samples, and they came from the United States, Italy and Spain. Sources were T cells, B-cell-depleted T cells, or PBMCs; the material itself was cDNA or gDNA.

Authors' analysis steps: Amplifying reference gene primers gave estimates of nucleated cell counts. Repertoires were generated with immunoSEQ multiplex PCR, while TCRdb's copy carries only in-frame clones and drops some. The V and J calls and clone size come from that table; D and trimming were worked out from the DNA. The top ten clones hold 2.5% to 3.5% of a sample with 300,000 to 350,000 clones, roughly nine tenths of them seen once. CDR1 GTSNPN and CDR2 SVGIG come from the germline V gene (reference sequence). The V segment lost 3 bases and the J segment 4 bases; nucleotides outside the gene matches: 4. This CDR3 region has 13 residues. Followed over time, Seattle patients had been enrolled while infection was active.

The sample comprised peripheral blood. The sequence was collected from a woman aged 30 to 39 with COVID-19, enrolled during active disease. This chain connects TRBV30 to TRBJ2-7, with 9 bases lining up with TRBD1. The CDR3 loop is CAWRSGTGYEQYF. Here the CDR3 DNA reads TGTGCCTGGAGATCCGGGACAGGGTACGAGCAGTACTTC.